Listed below are T cell receptor beta chains from one sample, sequenced in a study of beta chain features in type 1 diabetes. Data came from immunoSEQ multiplex PCR; TCRdb stores just in-frame clones and leaves some out. The data show roughly 100,000 clones, under 30% seen once. The sample comprised central memory CD4+ T cells from blood. Receptors originate from a young woman with type 1 diabetes. CDR3s include the opening cysteine and the closing phenylalanine or tryptophan. D genes are given only for firm matches. The listing skips clone size in some rows; elsewhere it reads once, few, many or a size class.

TRBV27	13	.	few	TRBJ1-5	TGTGCCAGCAGTTTATTGGGGCAGGGACCCCAGCATTTT	CASSLLGQGPQHF
TRBV5-1	15	TRBD1	once	TRBJ1-3	TGCGCCAGCAGCTTCGACAGGGGAGGTGGAAACACCATATATTTT	CASSFDRGGGNTIYF
TRBV6-1	14	.	.	TRBJ1-2	TGTGCCAGCAGCCCGACGGGCGGGGGGTTTGGCTACACCTTC	CASSPTGGGFGYTF
TRBV27	13	TRBD2	.	TRBJ2-7	TGTGCCAGCAGTTTGAGTAGCGGGACCCCTCAGTACTTC	CASSLSSGTPQYF
TRBV28	14	TRBD1	.	TRBJ2-7	TGTGCCAGCAGCACACCCGGGACAGCCTACGAGCAGTACTTC	CASSTPGTAYEQYF
TRBV5-1	14	.	.	TRBJ2-5	TGCGCCAGCAGCTTGGGGGGCGTGCGAGAGACCCAGTACTTC	CASSLGGVRETQYF
TRBV5-1	15	.	.	TRBJ2-3	TGCGCCAGCAGCCCGACGGGTGGTTTCACAGATACGCAGTATTTT	CASSPTGGFTDTQYF
TRBV11-2	14	TRBD1	.	TRBJ2-7	TGTGCCAGCAGAGAGACAGGGGGATCCTACGAGCAGTACTTC	CASRETGGSYEQYF
TRBV7-3	16	TRBD2	once	TRBJ2-3	TGTGCCAGCAGCCGCCTTGGGGTAGCGGGAGTAGATACGCAGTATTTT	CASSRLGVAGVDTQYF
TRBV5-1	16	.	.	TRBJ2-6	TGCGCCAGCAGCAAGGAACAGGGTGCAGGGGCCAACGTCCTGACTTTC	CASSKEQGAGANVLTF
TRBV2	17	.	.	TRBJ2-2	TGTGCCAGCAGTGATACAGGACCCCAGATGGACACCGGGGAGCTGTTTTTT	CASSDTGPQMDTGELFF
TRBV6-6	14	TRBD1	many	TRBJ2-5	TGTGCCAGCAGTCTAACGACAGGGTATGAGACCCAGTACTTC	CASSLTTGYETQYF
TRBV2	14	.	.	TRBJ1-2	TGTGCCAGCACCCCTGGCCGAGGATCCTATGGCTACACCTTC	CASTPGRGSYGYTF
TRBV5-6	18	TRBD1	few	TRBJ1-1	TGTGCCAGCAGCCAGTCGGGCAGGGGGAAGAGGATGAACACTGAAGCTTTCTTT	CASSQSGRGKRMNTEAFF
TRBV27	18	TRBD1	.	TRBJ2-7	TGTGCCAGCAGTGAAATGATCACAGGGGGCGGTTTAGGGTACGAGCAGTACTTC	CASSEMITGGGLGYEQYF
TRBV7-2	13	.	few	TRBJ1-5	TGTGCCAGCAGCTTAAGCTTGTATCAGCCCCAGCATTTT	CASSLSLYQPQHF
TRBV11-2	13	TRBD1	few	TRBJ2-7	TGTGCCAGCAGCCGGGACAGGGCCTACGAGCAGTACTTC	CASSRDRAYEQYF
TRBV7-3	14	.	few	TRBJ2-1	TGTGCCAGCAGCTTAGCGGGTGGGAGGAATGAGCAGTTCTTC	CASSLAGGRNEQFF
TRBV19	16	.	few	TRBJ2-1	TGTGCCAGTAGTATAGTGTTGCGGGAAAGATACAATGAGCAGTTCTTC	CASSIVLRERYNEQFF
TRBV29-1	14	.	.	TRBJ1-1	TGCAGCGTTGCCAATAGGGGCGGGAACACTGAAGCTTTCTTT	CSVANRGGNTEAFF
TRBV14	13	TRBD1	.	TRBJ1-1	TGTGCCAGCAGCCGGGACAGGAACACTGAAGCTTTCTTT	CASSRDRNTEAFF
TRBV9	18	TRBD1	.	TRBJ1-1	TGTGCCAGCAGCGCCCCGGGACAGGGGGCGCTGGGGAACACTGAAGCTTTCTTT	CASSAPGQGALGNTEAFF
TRBV4-3	15	TRBD1	once	TRBJ1-2	TGCGCCAGCAGCCAAGGACAGGGGAGGGACTATGGCTACACCTTC	CASSQGQGRDYGYTF
TRBV9	15	.	once	TRBJ1-1	TGTGCCAGCAGCGTAGAGCAGGGATATTACACTGAAGCTTTCTTT	CASSVEQGYYTEAFF